This T cell receptor (beta chain) stems from a study of blood T cell repertoires in COVID-19. In assigning cohorts, the study relied on participant-reported clinical history. Cohort 3 recovered donors had two negative PCRs, clearance, or symptom resolution. Authors' processing steps: Nucleated cell number was recorded as an estimate derived from reference gene primer amplification. Sequencing used immunoSEQ multiplex PCR; TCRdb keeps in-frame clones, though not all of them. The DNA gave D and trimming, while V, J and clone size come from that table. The sample gives about 380,000 clones, approximately 90% of which show up once; more than 0.95% is in the top ten. CDR3 size: 15 residues. The V end was cut by 0 bases, the J end by 7 bases, with 11 bases between. Germline CDR1 SGHRS, CDR2 YFSETQ.

This receptor was identified in a woman in her late teens or twenties who had recovered from COVID-19. The sequenced material came from PBMCs or T cells enriched from blood (not recorded which). V is TRBV5-1 and J is TRBJ1-6; D call uncertain. The CDR3 sequence: CASSLAFSPNSPLHF. The CDR3 DNA is TGCGCCAGCAGCTTGGCCTTCAGTCCAAATTCACCCCTCCACTTT.